Sequencing of this T cell receptor beta chain was carried out in a study of shared clonotypes between healthy human individuals. Profiling relied on immunoSEQ multiplex PCR, and the TCRdb table lists in-frame clones only, not all of them. Among roughly 1,800,000 clones, roughly 95% were seen once, and the ten largest hold 1.2%. The CDR3 extends over 19 amino acids. Germline trimming cut 0 bases from V and 3 bases from J; bases unmatched to any gene: 10. Germline values: CDR1 LGHNA, CDR2 YSLEER. Naive CD8 cells were CD45RO-negative, positively selected for CCR7, excluding terminally differentiated effector memory CD45RA+ cells.

The chain has TRBV4-3 and TRBJ2-1; 11 nucleotides match TRBD2. Sequenced sample: naive CD8+ T cells sorted from blood. The source of this sequence is a young man in good health. CDR3 bases: TGCGCCAGCAGCCAAGATTTTCCCCACGGGACTAGCGGCTACAATGAGCAGTTCTTC. It is translated as CASSQDFPHGTSGYNEQFF.